This T cell receptor (beta chain) originates from a study of shared clonotypes between healthy human individuals (dated by TCRdb to 2018 to 2021). Broadly, across the study: A couple of women and three men aged 18 to 49 years were included in the cohort. Leukapheresis yielded between about 0.94 and 9 billion PBMCs per donor. For each donor, CD4 naive and CD4 memory were each run on three plates, CD8 naive on two plates, and CD8 memory on one plate. To increase sequencing depth and limit assay-specific biases, different laboratories used diverse techniques to prepare libraries and sequence TCR repertoires. The study deeply sequenced blood TCR repertoires of several healthy adults to estimate repertoire size and the extent of clonotype sharing between individuals. Results and caveats for the whole study, not just this receptor: The genetic and exposure-history diversity represented was limited by the small number of donors. Pairwise subsampling led to the expectation that sequencing depth would affect the degree of clonotype sharing among donors. Rarefaction of sorted-subset datasets indicated incomplete sequencing despite the large sequencing depth. Naive subsets generally had larger estimated clonotype richness than memory subsets. Sampling was limited to blood, and TCR repertoires in tissue likely differ from TCR repertoires in blood. Compared with non-shared clonotypes, clonotypes shared by all four sorted-subset donors had higher generation probabilities. When a handful of donors were compared, the shared fraction of clonotypes was about 5.2% for naive CD4, 3% to 4% for naive CD8, 2.3% for memory CD4, and around 0.4% for memory CD8.

Of note for this clone: The clone's antigen remains unknown. Per-base quality was not reported, and no clone a single base away is much larger than it.

Using the deep immunoSEQ assay, TCR CDR3 regions were amplified from genomic DNA by multiplex PCR. Genomic DNA extracted from each cell subset was distributed evenly over all wells of several immunoSEQ 96-well plates, and each plate served as one replicate. For sorted subsets, approximately 210 ng genomic DNA, equal to 25,000 to 35,000 T cell genomes, was loaded into each replicate PCR. Purified libraries were quantified with a Qubit 3.0 fluorometer, sized on a Bioanalyzer 2100, and re-quantified with the KAPA Library Quantification kit. A separate single-read 150-cycle Illumina NextSeq 550 flow cell was used to sequence each immunoSEQ 96-well plate. Processing in the source paper ran as follows. Because the immunoSEQ output held only junctional sequences and lacked quality scores, the filtering could not match the filtering applied to full-length reads. Sequences were annotated with PyIR, a Python wrapper for IgBLAST v1.9, using IMGT germline references to assign V/J genes and CDR3. Reads with weak V/J assignments (E-value above 1e-6), missing CDR3, stop codons, out-of-frame junctions, or ambiguous translated residues were removed. V3J clonotypes were defined as sequences sharing the same inferred V gene, J gene, and CDR3 amino acid sequence. To compute the percentage overlap between repertoires, the number of shared unique clonotypes was divided by the size of the smaller repertoire. Repertoire richness was assessed with RTK rarefaction, the Chao1 estimator, and Recon v2.1 estimates of unobserved clonotypes. Generation probabilities were computed with OLGA for all TCRbeta clonotypes obtained by the gDNA method from several donors. The table was pulled from immuneACCESS by TCRdb, which kept in-frame rearrangements only. Such tables lose some clones; where checked, under half of the loss comes from unresolved V genes, and the rest has no known cause. The V and J calls and clone size were taken over from that table, and D and trimming were inferred from the DNA. For this sample the table gives approximately 940,000 clones, of which more than 75% were detected only once. Roughly 1.5% of the sample is held by the ten biggest clonotypes.

V and J are truncated by 5 bases and 6 bases respectively, leaving an intervening sequence of 14 bases. CDR3 length: 13 amino acids, cysteine to phenylalanine. Only CDR3 DNA remains: 39 bases, in frame from the first base. From a lookup of the germline V gene, CDR1 and CDR2 are KGHSH and LQKENI. The donors were healthy, HIV-negative adults with no recently reported acute infections or vaccinations. Every donor was a Caucasian adult living in Nashville, Tennessee, USA. Magnetic negative selection was used to enrich CD4+ T cells, after which naive cells were positively selected on CD45RA and the negative fraction became the memory subset. Blood was obtained by leukapheresis, after which PBMCs were separated by Ficoll-Histopaque density gradient centrifugation and cryopreserved in liquid nitrogen vapor phase. Analytical flow cytometry was used to check the purity and quantity of each magnetically sorted T cell population. Genomic DNA was isolated from each sorted fraction and quantified by UV absorbance on a Nanodrop 2000c.

The sequenced sample consisted of memory CD4+ T cells sorted from blood. The meaning of the sample's cell subset or site label: CD45RA-negative fraction. The clonotype comes from a man between 18 and 29 years old in good health. Rearrangement joined TRBV18 to TRBJ2-7; the D gene is possibly TRBD2, with 6 bases matching. The nucleotides read TGTGCCAGCTCATCCCGGGCCGGGGGCGAGCAGTACTTC. It specifies CASSSRAGGEQYF. Reference TRBV18 and TRBJ2-7 proteins supply the regions before and after the CDR3; the full variable domain is: NAGVMQNPRHLVRRRGQEARLRCSPMKGHSHVYWYRQLPEEGLKFMVYLQKENIIDESGMPKERFSAEFPKEGPSILRIQQVVRGDSAAYFCASSSRAGGEQYFGPGTRLTVT.